One and the same sample provided the 24 T cell receptor beta chains below, sequenced in a study of T cell clonotyping in hematopoietic cell transplantation. TCRdb's table, derived via immunoSEQ multiplex PCR, lists solely in-frame clones and lacks some. This repertoire shows about 36,000 clones, approximately 88% found once; its top ten account for 1.5% to 2%. The sample comprised peripheral blood mononuclear cells. The origin of the receptors is a woman in her forties in good health. Some clones in this sample may be carry-over from other donors' samples.

The chain uses TRBV5-1 and TRBJ2-5, with a possible D match to TRBD2 (6 bases). The J call is in doubt because the DNA end fits TRBJ2-7 better. The CDR3 runs 13 residues. Per germline, CDR1 SGHRS and CDR2 YFSETQ. The CDR3 sequence is CASSLPGAYEQYF. In DNA, the CDR3 is TGCGCCAGCAGCTTGCCGGGAGCCTACGAGCAGTACTTC.

J is TRBJ2-3 and V is TRBV6-6; tentative D call: TRBD2 (6 bases). Trimming took off 0 bases at V and 2 bases at J, with 12 bases between the two ends. This CDR3 comprises 16 residues. The germline CDR1 and CDR2 sequences are MNHNY and SVGAGI (reference sequence). CDR3 sequence: CASSYSPSALTDTQYF. DNA for the CDR3: TGTGCCAGCAGTTACTCGCCTAGCGCGCTCACAGATACGCAGTATTTT.

The chain employs TRBV19 and TRBJ1-4; D unclear. CDR1 and CDR2 from the germline V gene are LNHDA and SQIVND (reference sequence). Trimming cost V 1 base and J 2 bases, with 5 bases left between them. This CDR3 is built from 14 residues. This CDR3 is CASSIARTNEKLFF. CDR3 bases: TGTGCCAGTAGTATAGCACGTACTAATGAAAAACTGTTTTTT.

In DNA, the CDR3 is TGTGCCAGCTCCGAGACCGGGACTAGCACCCACGAGCAGTACTTC. Translation: CASSETGTSTHEQYF. The chain carries TRBV19 and TRBJ2-7, with TRBD2 identical over 9 bases. The CDR3 consists of 15 residues. The germline V gene encodes CDR1 LNHDA and CDR2 SQIVND (reference sequence). The ends lost 9 bases at V and 5 bases at J; junction bases unmatched: 14.

The V and J genes are TRBV4-2 and TRBJ2-1, with D perhaps matching TRBD2 (7 bases). The germline V gene encodes CDR1 LGHNA and CDR2 YNFKEQ. This CDR3 comprises 15 residues. V gave up 1 base and J gave up 3 bases, with 10 bases separating them. DNA for the CDR3: TGTGCCAGCAGCCAAGTAGGGGGGGACTACAATGAGCAGTTCTTC. As protein: CASSQVGGDYNEQFF.

V and J are TRBV5-1 and TRBJ2-5, with D perhaps matching TRBD2 (5 bases). V shed 4 bases and J shed 2 bases, with 9 bases lying between them. This CDR3 is 13 amino acids long. Germline V CDR1 and CDR2: SGHRS, YFSETQ. CDR3 bases: TGCGCCAGCAGCATCCGGACTCAAGAGACCCAGTACTTC. Residues: CASSIRTQETQYF.

The J gene is TRBJ1-4, the V gene TRBV30; 7 bases line up with TRBD1. The CDR3 sequence is 13 residues long. V lost 5 bases and J lost 7; bases outside the gene matches: 7. The germline V gene encodes CDR1 GTSNPN and CDR2 SVGIG (reference sequence). The CDR3 bases are TGTGCCTGGTCCGGGACAGCCGCTGAAAAACTGTTTTTT. It translates to CAWSGTAAEKLFF.

The chain has TRBV30 and TRBJ1-5; tentatively, D is TRBD1 (6 bases). V was clipped by 2 bases and J by 6 bases, with 11 bases between them. This CDR3 is 13 amino acids long. Looked up from germline, CDR1 is GTSNPN and CDR2 is SVGIG (reference sequence). The chain's CDR3 is CAWSTGMGQPQHF. CDR3 DNA: TGTGCCTGGAGTACAGGGATGGGTCAGCCCCAGCATTTT.

This clone was detected once. J is TRBJ1-2 and V is TRBV27; weak D call: TRBD1 (5 bases). Germline CDR1 MNHEY, CDR2 SMNVEV (reference sequence). Trimming took off 6 bases at V and 7 bases at J, with 21 bases between the two ends. The CDR3 is made up of 15 amino acids. The CDR3: CASSPGAAHRVGYTF. The CDR3 nucleotides read TGTGCCAGCAGCCCTGGGGCCGCTCACCGAGTTGGCTACACCTTC.

This CDR3 reads CASRMSGGETQYF. The CDR3 nucleotides are TGTGCCAGCAGGATGAGCGGAGGGGAGACCCAGTACTTC. The V gene is TRBV11-2, the J gene TRBJ2-5; TRBD2 is a possible D gene (6 bases). The V end was cut by 6 bases, the J end by 5 bases, with 13 bases between. Germline CDR1 and CDR2: SGHAT and FQNNGV. The CDR3 has 13 amino acids.

V gene TRBV19 combines with J gene TRBJ2-3, with D unclear. The V end was cut by 4 bases, the J end by 4 bases, with 9 bases between. Germline-derived CDR1 and CDR2 are LNHDA and SQIVND (reference sequence). The CDR3 has 13 amino acids. CDR3 nucleotides: TGTGCCAGTAGTACCCTCGGTGCAGATACGCAGTATTTT. Protein: CASSTLGADTQYF.

The count of this clone is one. The junction departs from the called germline gene at one end, perhaps through a read error. The DNA for the CDR3 is TGTGCCAGCAGTTACTGGGCCCCCTACCTGATGCGGTTC. Its protein is CASSYWAPYLMRF. The V gene is TRBV6-5, the J gene TRBJ2-7; D is undetermined. The CDR3 has 13 amino acids. Germline loops: CDR1 MNHEY, CDR2 SVGAGI.

The V call is TRBV7-5, the J call TRBJ2-7; the table's D gene call, TRBD1, was not cross checked with the DNA. TRBV7-5 is a pseudogene segment. CDR3 length equals 15 residues. CDR3 protein: CARSAGQGGPYEQYF. DNA of the CDR3: TGTGCCAGAAGCGCTGGACAGGGGGGCCCCTACGAGCAGTACTTC.

This clone showed up just a few times. The J gene is TRBJ1-2, the V gene TRBV27, with TRBD1 matching over 9 bases. This CDR3 spans 13 amino acids. V shed 8 bases, J shed 2 bases, and the junction held 3 bases outside the gene matches. The V gene's germline CDR1 is MNHEY and CDR2 SMNVEV (reference sequence). As DNA, the CDR3 is TGTGCCAGCTCCGGACAGGGGAACTATGGCTACACCTTC. This encodes CASSGQGNYGYTF.

This clone appeared a few times. The CDR3 sequence is CASSVQGEDYEQYF. The CDR3 coding sequence is TGTGCCAGCAGCGTTCAGGGGGAGGACTACGAGCAGTACTTC. This chain joins TRBV9 and TRBJ2-7; possible D gene TRBD1, 7 bases. The CDR3 extends over 14 amino acids. Germline assignment: CDR1 SGDLS and CDR2 YYNGEE. Trimming took off 2 bases at V and 3 bases at J, with 12 bases between the two ends.

This chain connects TRBV7-2 to TRBJ2-3, with TRBD2 as a possible D gene (5 bases). V shed 2 bases and J shed 6 bases, with 15 bases lying between them. Germline V gives CDR1 SGHTA, CDR2 FQGNSA. The CDR3 loop spans 15 amino acids. The CDR3 region has the DNA TGTGCCAGCAGCTTAAGTATCAACAGCGGCGATACGCAGTATTTT. Amino acids: CASSLSINSGDTQYF.

V gene TRBV5-1 combines with J gene TRBJ1-2; D uncertain. The CDR3 covers 15 residues. Germline lookup yields CDR1 SGHRS and CDR2 YFSETQ. V was pared by 2 bases and J by 1 base, with 12 bases between. The CDR3 reads CASSFGSLGNYGYTF. CDR3 nucleotides: TGCGCCAGCAGCTTTGGCTCTCTGGGTAACTATGGCTACACCTTC.

This clone occurred once. This chain connects TRBV6-6 to TRBJ2-7, with 8 bases aligning to TRBD2. This CDR3 contains 13 residues. V lost 10 bases, J lost 6 bases, and 11 bases stayed unmatched. Looked up from germline, CDR1 is MNHNY and CDR2 is SVGAGI (reference sequence). The CDR3 is CATAGTRGSEQYF. The CDR3, as DNA: TGTGCCACCGCTGGGACTAGAGGGTCCGAGCAGTACTTC.

The J gene is TRBJ1-5, the V gene TRBV28; no firm D call. Germline CDR1 is MDHEN and CDR2 is SYDVKM. The CDR3 extends over 14 amino acids. V was cut by 6 bases and J by 3 bases, with 12 bases left in between. CDR3: CASRAGQHNQPQHF. CDR3 DNA sequence: TGTGCCAGCAGAGCCGGGCAGCACAATCAGCCCCAGCATTTT.

This clone has only a few counts. The rearrangement joins TRBV6-5 to TRBJ1-4; TRBD1 matches at 8 bases. Germline CDR1 is MNHEY and CDR2 is SVGAGI. CDR3 length: 14 residues. With V trimmed by 0 bases and J by 7 bases, 1 base remained unmatched. The CDR3 region has the DNA TGTGCCAGCAGTTACTCGACAGGGGCTGAAAAACTGTTTTTT. Amino acids: CASSYSTGAEKLFF.

V gene TRBV5-1 combines with J gene TRBJ1-1; maybe TRBD1 (5 bases). The CDR3 runs to 13 residues. The germline V and J ends were trimmed by 0 bases and 4 bases, with 7 bases remaining between them. Germline loops: CDR1 SGHRS, CDR2 YFSETQ. The CDR3 loop is CASSLGGATEAFF. CDR3 bases: TGCGCCAGCAGCTTGGGTGGGGCCACTGAAGCTTTCTTT.

The V gene is TRBV28, the J gene TRBJ2-7; TRBD2 aligns across 7 bases. Germline lookup yields CDR1 MDHEN and CDR2 SYDVKM. V trimming: 5 bases; J trimming: 2 bases; junction bases outside the gene matches: 12. The CDR3 runs to 16 residues. Written as DNA, the CDR3 is TGTGCCAGCAGTCCTTTCCTAGCGGAGCGGACCTACGAGCAGTACTTC. It specifies CASSPFLAERTYEQYF.

V gene TRBV2 combines with J gene TRBJ1-2; unclear D gene. With 8 bases removed from V and 2 bases from J, the gap between germline ends came to 12 bases. Germline loops: CDR1 SNHLY, CDR2 FYNNEI. This CDR3 is 13 amino acids long. CDR3 amino acids: CASALERNYGYTF. CDR3 sequence (DNA): TGTGCCAGCGCCCTGGAGCGAAACTATGGCTACACCTTC. The variable domain in full, completed from reference TRBV2 and TRBJ1-2, reads EPEVTQTPSHQVTQMGQEVILRCVPISNHLYFYWYRQILGQKVEFLVSFYNNEISEKSEIFDDQFSVERPDGSNFTLKIRSTKLEDSAMYFCASALERNYGYTFGSGTRLTVV.

The rearrangement uses TRBV29-1 and TRBJ1-1; maybe TRBD1 (5 bases). CDR3 length: 16 amino acids. V shed 4 bases and J shed 3 bases, with 21 bases lying between them. Germline V gene data show CDR1 as SQVTM and CDR2 as ANQGSEA. This CDR3 reads CSVAGIGGTSDTEAFF. DNA of the CDR3: TGCAGCGTTGCGGGAATCGGAGGGACCTCGGACACTGAAGCTTTCTTT.